The 27 T cell receptor beta chains below all came from one sample that was sequenced in a study of shared T cell receptors in the human thymus. Profiled with immunoSEQ multiplex PCR; TCRdb holds only in-frame clones, not every one. Among 550,000 to 800,000 clones, 80% to 90% were seen once, and the ten largest hold approximately 0.01%. This sample also belongs to another study, concerning human thymus T cells.

The sample taken for sequencing was thymocytes. These receptors came from a girl less than two years old with a congenital heart defect.

The chain joins TRBV14 to TRBJ2-5; D possibly corresponds to TRBD1 (5 bases). The V gene lost 1 base and the J gene lost 1 base, with 7 bases spanning the gap. The CDR3 loop spans 14 amino acids. Germline values: CDR1 SGHDN, CDR2 FVKESK. Written as DNA, the CDR3 is TGTGCCAGCAGCCAAGGCAGGGTCCAAGAGACCCAGTACTTC. It yields the protein CASSQGRVQETQYF.

J is TRBJ1-6 and V is TRBV28, with a weak D call TRBD1 (6 bases). CDR1 is MDHEN, CDR2 SYDVKM, per germline. This CDR3 has 21 amino acids. V was cut by 2 bases and J by 7 bases, with 30 bases left in between. The CDR3 sequence: CASSLNMGALDTSGRNSPLHF. The CDR3 coding sequence is TGTGCCAGCAGTTTAAATATGGGGGCCCTGGATACTAGTGGTAGAAATTCACCCCTCCACTTT.

The rearrangement uses TRBV4-3 and TRBJ2-1, with 11 bases matching TRBD2. V shed 0 bases and J 0 bases; nucleotides not matched to a gene: 13. Germline-derived CDR1 and CDR2 are LGHNA and YSLEER. The CDR3 extends over 21 amino acids. The CDR3 DNA reads as TGCGCCAGCAGCCAAGAATCTAGCGGGGGGCGAGTTCCTAGCTCCTACAATGAGCAGTTCTTC. Translated: CASSQESSGGRVPSSYNEQFF.

This clone has just one count. The chain couples TRBV13 to TRBJ2-7, with TRBD2 matching 15 bases. Trimming took 4 bases from V and 5 from J; bases not matched to a gene: 6. The CDR3 has 16 residues. Germline V gene data show CDR1 as PRHDT and CDR2 as FYEKMQ (reference sequence). The CDR3 spells CASSSGLAGGPDEQYF. The CDR3 nucleotides read TGTGCCAGCAGCTCCGGACTAGCGGGGGGGCCAGACGAGCAGTACTTC.

The chain has TRBV5-6 and TRBJ1-6; tentatively, D is TRBD1 (5 bases). Germline assignment: CDR1 SGHDT and CDR2 YYEEEE. This CDR3 has 15 residues. The germline V and J ends were trimmed by 0 bases and 7 bases, with 11 bases remaining between them. CDR3 nucleotide sequence: TGTGCCAGCAGCTTGGGGGTTCAGGGAAATTCACCCCTCCACTTT. Amino acid sequence: CASSLGVQGNSPLHF.

The V gene is TRBV15, the J gene TRBJ2-7; weak D call: TRBD1 (5 bases). This CDR3 is built from 17 residues. V gave up 4 bases and J gave up 0 bases, with 19 bases separating them. Germline V gene data show CDR1 as LNHNV and CDR2 as YYDKDF (reference sequence). The CDR3 here is CATSIIEGAPCSYEQYF. The CDR3 DNA is TGTGCCACCAGCATCATCGAAGGGGCACCCTGCTCCTACGAGCAGTACTTC.

The gene calls are TRBV4-3 and TRBJ1-1, with D perhaps TRBD1 (6 bases). V was clipped by 4 bases and J by 1 base, with 10 bases between them. This CDR3 spans 14 amino acids. Germline V CDR1 and CDR2: LGHNA, YSLEER. The CDR3 bases are TGCGCCAGCAGCCTTGACAGGAGGAACACTGAAGCTTTCTTT. Translating gives CASSLDRRNTEAFF.

V is TRBV4-3 and J is TRBJ1-4; maybe TRBD1 (6 bases). The germline CDR1 and CDR2 sequences are LGHNA and YSLEER. CDR3 length: 15 amino acids. The ends were cut back, 3 bases at V and 8 bases at J, with 16 bases in the middle. CDR3 nucleotides: TGCGCCAGCAGCCAGGCGGGGGCGAACCTGGAAAAACTGTTTTTT. Translation: CASSQAGANLEKLFF.

The J gene is TRBJ1-1, the V gene TRBV28, with 8 bases fitting TRBD1. The CDR3 sequence is 16 residues long. With V trimmed by 5 bases and J by 3 bases, 11 bases remained unmatched. Germline-derived CDR1 and CDR2 are MDHEN and SYDVKM. The CDR3 DNA sequence: TGTGCCAGCAGTCCACCGGGACAGGTTTTATACACTGAAGCTTTCTTT. Residues: CASSPPGQVLYTEAFF.

The chain uses TRBV7-9 and TRBJ2-2; 7 bases match TRBD1. CDR1 and CDR2 from the germline V gene are SEHNR and FQNEAQ (reference sequence). V lost 1 base and J lost 1; bases outside the gene matches: 3. CDR3 length equals 16 residues. Written as DNA, the CDR3 is TGTGCCAGCAGCTTAGGACAGGGCCTGAACACCGGGGAGCTGTTTTTT. Its protein product is CASSLGQGLNTGELFF.

The genes are TRBV19 and TRBJ2-1; D is undetermined. Germline-derived CDR1 and CDR2 are LNHDA and SQIVND (reference sequence). Trimming left V 3 bases short and J 1 base short, with 19 bases between. The CDR3 has 18 residues. This CDR3 reads CASSIIKVTLVSYNEQFF. In nucleotides, the CDR3 is TGTGCCAGTAGTATTATTAAGGTGACACTGGTTTCCTACAATGAGCAGTTCTTC.

Comment on this clone: The sample contains more than one DNA sequence encoding this CDR3. The V gene is TRBV9, the J gene TRBJ1-6; maybe TRBD1 (5 bases). Germline V gene sequence: CDR1 SGDLS, CDR2 YYNGEE. This CDR3 spans 15 amino acids. Trimming removed 4 bases at V and 3 bases at J, with 11 bases between. The CDR3 DNA reads TGTGCCAGCAGCACCTTGGACAACTATAATTCACCCCTCCACTTT. Translated: CASSTLDNYNSPLHF.

The chain joins TRBV25-1 to TRBJ1-5, with no clear D. From germline, CDR1 is MGHDK and CDR2 SYGVNS. V was clipped by 2 bases and J by 0 bases, with 11 bases between them. This CDR3 contains 16 residues. Here the CDR3 reads CASSEGGRTSNQPQHF. The CDR3 region has the DNA TGTGCCAGCAGTGAAGGTGGCAGAACTAGCAATCAGCCCCAGCATTTT.

In this sample, this clone turned up once. This chain links TRBV7-8 with TRBJ1-2; the D gene is possibly TRBD1 (5 bases). Germline CDR1 and CDR2: SGHVS and FQNEAQ. CDR3 length: 15 residues. With 3 bases removed from V and 6 bases from J, the gap between germline ends came to 17 bases. CDR3: CASSFTLKGIDGYTF. DNA of the CDR3: TGTGCCAGCAGCTTCACCCTGAAGGGGATTGATGGCTACACCTTC. Full variable domain (remainder filled in from reference TRBV7-8 and TRBJ1-2): GAGVSQSPRYKVAKRGQDVALRCDPISGHVSLFWYQQALGQGPEFLTYFQNEAQLDKSGLPSDRFFAERPEGSVSTLKIQRTQQEDSAVYLCASSFTLKGIDGYTFGSGTRLTVV.

V gene TRBV7-9 combines with J gene TRBJ2-1; weak D call: TRBD2 (7 bases). V was cut by 2 bases and J by 10 bases, with 18 bases left in between. Germline V CDR1 and CDR2: SEHNR, FQNEAQ (reference sequence). CDR3 length: 15 amino acids. In nucleotides, the CDR3 is TGTGCCAGCAGCTTACGGCGGGGGCCCTTGGAGGAGCAGTTCTTC. The encoded protein is CASSLRRGPLEEQFF. Full variable domain (rest looked up from reference TRBV7-9 and TRBJ2-1): DTGVSQNPRHKITKRGQNVTFRCDPISEHNRLYWYRQTLGQGPEFLTYFQNEAQLEKSRLLSDRFSAERPKGSFSTLEIQRTEQGDSAMYLCASSLRRGPLEEQFFGPGTRLTVL.

The rearrangement links TRBV5-1 to TRBJ2-2; 9 nucleotides align to TRBD1. Germline CDR1 reads SGHRS; CDR2 reads YFSETQ. The trim removed 6 bases at V and 2 bases at J, leaving 5 bases unmatched. This CDR3 spans 15 amino acids. Written as DNA, the CDR3 is TGCGCCAGCACAGGACAGGGGATTAACACCGGGGAGCTGTTTTTT. This sequence encodes CASTGQGINTGELFF.

The chain couples TRBV13 to TRBJ1-1, with D perhaps matching TRBD1 (5 bases). CDR3 length: 19 residues. V was trimmed by 5 bases and J by 1 base, leaving 26 bases between them. Germline V gene data show CDR1 as PRHDT and CDR2 as FYEKMQ (reference sequence). The CDR3 nucleotides read TGTGCCAGCAGCCTCTACAGTCCGACAAGCTCTACAGGGAACACTGAAGCTTTCTTT. Amino acid sequence: CASSLYSPTSSTGNTEAFF. Full variable domain (outside the CDR3, taken from reference TRBV13 and TRBJ1-1): AAGVIQSPRHLIKEKRETATLKCYPIPRHDTVYWYQQGPGQDPQFLISFYEKMQSDKGSIPDRFSAQQFSDYHSELNMSSLELGDSALYFCASSLYSPTSSTGNTEAFFGQGTRLTVV.

This sequence joins TRBV19 and TRBJ1-5; 8 positions match TRBD1. The length of the CDR3 is 19 residues. The germline V gene has CDR1 LNHDA and CDR2 SQIVND (reference sequence). The V and J ends lost 5 bases and 0 bases, in that order; junction bases with no gene match: 15. The CDR3 here is CASSPSSGTGTYSNQPQHF. The CDR3 coding sequence is TGTGCCAGTAGTCCGAGTTCCGGGACAGGAACTTATAGCAATCAGCCCCAGCATTTT.

This chain links TRBV14 with TRBJ1-1; D is unresolved. Trimming left V 1 base short and J 4 bases short, with 13 bases between. Germline lookup yields CDR1 SGHDN and CDR2 FVKESK. This CDR3 region has 15 residues. CDR3 protein: CASSQVKGRGTEAFF. For the CDR3, the DNA is TGTGCCAGCAGCCAAGTGAAAGGACGGGGCACTGAAGCTTTCTTT.

The rearrangement uses TRBV4-1 and TRBJ2-7; TRBD1 agrees at 10 bases. Germline V CDR1 and CDR2: MGHRA, YSYEKL. This CDR3 is 18 amino acids long. V shed 4 bases and J 3 bases; nucleotides not matched to a gene: 15. CDR3 residues: CASSRISGGRDRGYEQYF. As DNA, the CDR3 is TGCGCCAGCAGCCGAATCTCCGGCGGACGGGACAGGGGCTACGAGCAGTACTTC.

J is TRBJ2-5 and V is TRBV2; a weak D match, TRBD2 (5 bases). This CDR3 spans 14 amino acids. Germline V gene lookup returns CDR1 SNHLY and CDR2 FYNNEI. V lost 2 bases and J 4 bases, leaving 11 bases between the germline ends. The chain's CDR3 is CASSELRAAETQYF. For the CDR3, the DNA is TGTGCCAGCAGTGAACTGAGAGCGGCAGAGACCCAGTACTTC.

The chain is built from TRBV7-8 and TRBJ1-2, with unresolved D. CDR1 SGHVS and CDR2 FQNEAQ come from the germline V gene. Trimming took 5 bases from V and 4 from J, leaving 20 bases between them. The CDR3 runs 16 residues. The CDR3 spells CASSPPHRAPTYGYTF. DNA for the CDR3: TGTGCCAGCAGCCCACCTCACAGAGCTCCTACCTATGGCTACACCTTC.

This chain connects TRBV14 to TRBJ2-7, with 9 bases aligning to TRBD1. This CDR3 region has 16 residues. The germline CDR1 and CDR2 sequences are SGHDN and FVKESK. The trim removed 0 bases at V and 10 bases at J, leaving 13 bases unmatched. Here the CDR3 DNA reads TGTGCCAGCAGCCAAGAGGATACAGGGACAGGGCAAGTTCAGTACTTC. This codes for CASSQEDTGTGQVQYF.

The CDR3 region has the DNA TGTGCCAGCAGTGGGGGGACAGGGGGCGCAGGGTATGGCTACACCTTC. It codes for CASSGGTGGAGYGYTF. The chain is built from TRBV6-1 and TRBJ1-2; 12 nucleotides agree with TRBD1. The ends lost 4 bases at V and 5 bases at J; junction bases unmatched: 8. Germline assignment: CDR1 MNHNS and CDR2 SASEGT. The CDR3 runs to 16 residues.

This rearrangement joins TRBV4-1 to TRBJ2-7; 8 bases align to TRBD1. Germline V gives CDR1 MGHRA, CDR2 YSYEKL. CDR3 length: 13 residues. J gave up 9 bases and V 3 bases, and 7 bases lay outside the gene matches. Written as DNA, the CDR3 is TGCGCCAGCAGCCACACTACCGGGACAGGGCAGTACTTC. Residues: CASSHTTGTGQYF.

The chain couples TRBV10-3 to TRBJ1-5; 7 bases agree with TRBD1. This CDR3 region has 15 residues. The V gene's germline CDR1 is ENHRY and CDR2 SYGVKD. V shed 2 bases and J 5 bases; nucleotides not matched to a gene: 6. CDR3 amino acids: CAISEEGQDDQPQHF. In nucleotides, the CDR3 is TGTGCCATCAGTGAGGAAGGACAGGACGATCAGCCCCAGCATTTT.

This chain joins TRBV5-1 and TRBJ1-2; perhaps TRBD1 as D (6 bases). V lost 2 bases to trimming and J lost 3 bases, with 11 bases between them. Germline V gene sequence: CDR1 SGHRS, CDR2 YFSETQ. The CDR3 has 14 residues. Here the CDR3 reads CASSFSTGDYGYTF. The CDR3 bases are TGCGCCAGCAGCTTCTCGACAGGTGACTATGGCTACACCTTC.